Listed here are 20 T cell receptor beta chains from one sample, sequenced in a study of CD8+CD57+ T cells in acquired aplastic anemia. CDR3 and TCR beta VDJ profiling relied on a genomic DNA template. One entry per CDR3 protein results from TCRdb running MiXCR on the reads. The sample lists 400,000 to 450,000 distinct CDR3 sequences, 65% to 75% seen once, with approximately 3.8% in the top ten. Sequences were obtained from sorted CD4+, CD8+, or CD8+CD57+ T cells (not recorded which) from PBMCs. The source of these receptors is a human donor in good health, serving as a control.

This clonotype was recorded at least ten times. CDR3 protein: CASSIGLHSNEQFF. CDR3 nucleotide sequence: TGTGCCAGCAGTATCGGACTTCACTCCAATGAGCAGTTCTTC. The chain recombines TRBV6-1 with TRBJ2-1, with D possibly being TRBD2 (5 bases). The germline CDR1 and CDR2 sequences are MNHNS and SASEGT. CDR3 length: 14 amino acids. Trimming removed 5 bases at V and 6 bases at J, with 14 bases between.

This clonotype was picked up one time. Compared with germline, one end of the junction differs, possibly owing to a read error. In DNA form, the CDR3 reads TGTGCCAGCAGCGTAGGGACTAGCGGGTCCAATGAGCAGCTCTTC. Protein: CASSVGTSGSNEQLF. The V call is TRBV19, the J call TRBJ2-1; TRBD2 aligns across 12 bases. The germline V gene encodes CDR1 LNHDA and CDR2 SQIVND (reference sequence). CDR3 length equals 15 residues.

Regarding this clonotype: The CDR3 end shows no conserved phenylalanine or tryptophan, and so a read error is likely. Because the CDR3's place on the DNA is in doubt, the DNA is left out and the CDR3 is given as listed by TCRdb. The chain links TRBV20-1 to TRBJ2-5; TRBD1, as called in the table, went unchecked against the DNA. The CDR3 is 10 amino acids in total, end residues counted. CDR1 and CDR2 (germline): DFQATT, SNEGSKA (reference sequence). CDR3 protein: CSAQGQGGYL.

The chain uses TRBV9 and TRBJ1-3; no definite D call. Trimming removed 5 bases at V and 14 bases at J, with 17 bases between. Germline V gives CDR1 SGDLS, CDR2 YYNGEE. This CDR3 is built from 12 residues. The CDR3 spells CASRTSGITLYF. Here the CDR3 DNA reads TGTGCCAGCAGGACGAGCGGAATAACCTTATATTTT. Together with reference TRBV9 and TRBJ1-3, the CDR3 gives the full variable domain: DSGVTQTPKHLITATGQRVTLRCSPRSGDLSVYWYQQSLDQGLQFLIQYYNGEERAKGNILERFSAQQFPDLHSELNLSSLELGDSALYFCASRTSGITLYFGEGSWLTVV.

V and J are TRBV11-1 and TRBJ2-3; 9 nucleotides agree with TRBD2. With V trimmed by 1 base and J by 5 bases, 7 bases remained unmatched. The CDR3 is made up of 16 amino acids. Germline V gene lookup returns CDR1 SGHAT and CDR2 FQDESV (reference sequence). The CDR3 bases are TGTGCCAGCAGCTTAGAGGCTAGCGGGGTAGTAGATACGCAGTATTTT. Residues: CASSLEASGVVDTQYF.

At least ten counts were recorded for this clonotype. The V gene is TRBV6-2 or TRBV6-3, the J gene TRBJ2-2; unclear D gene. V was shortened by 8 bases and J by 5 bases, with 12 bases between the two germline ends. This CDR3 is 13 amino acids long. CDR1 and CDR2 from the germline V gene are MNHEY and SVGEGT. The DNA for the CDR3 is TGTGCCAGCCGACGGAGTAGGACCGGGGAGCTGTTTTTT. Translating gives CASRRSRTGELFF.

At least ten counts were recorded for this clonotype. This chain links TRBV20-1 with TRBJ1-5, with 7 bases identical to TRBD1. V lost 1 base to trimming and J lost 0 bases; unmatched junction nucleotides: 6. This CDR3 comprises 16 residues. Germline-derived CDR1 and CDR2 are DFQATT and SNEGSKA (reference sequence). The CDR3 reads CSARGGGGYSNQPQHF. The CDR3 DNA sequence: TGCAGTGCTAGAGGAGGGGGCGGGTATAGCAATCAGCCCCAGCATTTT.

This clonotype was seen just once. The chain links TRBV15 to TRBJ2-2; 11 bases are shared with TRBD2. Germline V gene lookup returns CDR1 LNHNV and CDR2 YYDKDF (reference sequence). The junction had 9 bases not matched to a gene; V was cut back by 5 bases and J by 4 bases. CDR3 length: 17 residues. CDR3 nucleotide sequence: TGTGCCACCAGCGGGATAGCGGGGGGGCCGGGCACCGGGGAGCTGTTTTTT. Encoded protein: CATSGIAGGPGTGELFF.

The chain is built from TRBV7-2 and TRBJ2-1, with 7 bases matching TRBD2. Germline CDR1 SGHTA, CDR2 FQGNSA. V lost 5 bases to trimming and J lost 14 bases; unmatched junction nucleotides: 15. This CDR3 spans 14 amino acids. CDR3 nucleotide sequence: TGTGCCAGCAGCATCGTGGGAGGGGTTGGCTACAAGTTCTTC. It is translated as CASSIVGGVGYKFF. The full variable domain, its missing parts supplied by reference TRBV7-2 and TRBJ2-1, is GAGVSQSPSNKVTEKGKDVELRCDPISGHTALYWYRQSLGQGLEFLIYFQGNSAPDKSGLPSDRFSAERTGGSVSTLTIQRTQQEDSAVYLCASSIVGGVGYKFFGPGTRLTVL.

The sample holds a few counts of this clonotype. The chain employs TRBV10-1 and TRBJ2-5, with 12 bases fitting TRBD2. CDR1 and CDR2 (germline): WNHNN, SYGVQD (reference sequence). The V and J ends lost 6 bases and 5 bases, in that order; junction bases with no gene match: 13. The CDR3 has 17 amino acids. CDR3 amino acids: CASSHLAGGIEGETQYF. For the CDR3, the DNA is TGCGCCAGCAGCCATCTAGCGGGGGGGATTGAGGGGGAGACCCAGTACTTC.

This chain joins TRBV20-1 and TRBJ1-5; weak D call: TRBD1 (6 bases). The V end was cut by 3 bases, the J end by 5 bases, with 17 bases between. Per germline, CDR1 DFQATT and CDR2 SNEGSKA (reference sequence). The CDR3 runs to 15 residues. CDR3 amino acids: CSASGGTAVHQPQHF. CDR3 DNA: TGCAGTGCTAGTGGGGGCACGGCAGTGCATCAGCCCCAGCATTTT.

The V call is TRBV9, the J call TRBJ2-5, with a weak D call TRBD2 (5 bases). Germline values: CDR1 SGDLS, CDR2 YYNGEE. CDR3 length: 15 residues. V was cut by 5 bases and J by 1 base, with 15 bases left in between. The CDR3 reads CASSSSGSLQETQYF. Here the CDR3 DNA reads TGTGCCAGCAGTTCAAGCGGTAGCCTCCAAGAGACCCAGTACTTC.

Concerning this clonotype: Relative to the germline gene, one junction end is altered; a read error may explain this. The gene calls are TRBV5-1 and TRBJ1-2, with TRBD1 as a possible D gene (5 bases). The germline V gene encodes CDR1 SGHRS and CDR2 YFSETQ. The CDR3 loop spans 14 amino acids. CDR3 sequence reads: CASTSHRRGRGYTF. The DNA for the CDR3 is TGTGCCAGCACCTCGCACCGTCGGGGCCGTGGCTACACCTTC.

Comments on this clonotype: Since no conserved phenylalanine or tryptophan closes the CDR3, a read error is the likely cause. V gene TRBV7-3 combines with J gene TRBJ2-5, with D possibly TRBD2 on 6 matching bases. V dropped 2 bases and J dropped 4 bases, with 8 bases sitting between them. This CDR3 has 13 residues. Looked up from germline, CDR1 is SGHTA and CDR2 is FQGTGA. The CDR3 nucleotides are TGTGCCAGCAGCTTAGTGCGGGGAGAGACCCAGTACCTC. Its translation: CASSLVRGETQYL.

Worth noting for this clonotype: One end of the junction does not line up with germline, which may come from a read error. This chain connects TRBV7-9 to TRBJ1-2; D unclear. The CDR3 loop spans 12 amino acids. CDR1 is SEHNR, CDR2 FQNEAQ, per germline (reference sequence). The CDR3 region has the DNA TGTGCCAGCAGAGCAGTAAAAGGGAGCTACAACTTC. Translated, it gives CASRAVKGSYNF.

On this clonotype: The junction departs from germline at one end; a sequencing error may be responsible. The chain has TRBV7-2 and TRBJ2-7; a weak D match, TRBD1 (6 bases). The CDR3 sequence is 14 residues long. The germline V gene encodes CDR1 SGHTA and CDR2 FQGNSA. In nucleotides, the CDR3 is TGTGCCAGCAGCGCAGGCGGACAGAGATACGAGCAGTATTTC. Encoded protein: CASSAGGQRYEQYF.

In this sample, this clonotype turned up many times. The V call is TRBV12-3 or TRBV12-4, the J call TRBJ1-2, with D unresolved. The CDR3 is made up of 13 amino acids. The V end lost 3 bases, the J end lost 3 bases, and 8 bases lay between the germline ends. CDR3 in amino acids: CASSFGLHYGYTF. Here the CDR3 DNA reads TGTGCCAGCAGTTTTGGGCTGCACTATGGCTACACCTTC.

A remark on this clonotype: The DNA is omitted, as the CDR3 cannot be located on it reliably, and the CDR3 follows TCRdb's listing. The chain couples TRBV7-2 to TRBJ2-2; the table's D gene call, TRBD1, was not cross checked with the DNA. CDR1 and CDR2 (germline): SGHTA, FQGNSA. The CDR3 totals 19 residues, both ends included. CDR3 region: CASSQDDRRLHLRFGELFF.

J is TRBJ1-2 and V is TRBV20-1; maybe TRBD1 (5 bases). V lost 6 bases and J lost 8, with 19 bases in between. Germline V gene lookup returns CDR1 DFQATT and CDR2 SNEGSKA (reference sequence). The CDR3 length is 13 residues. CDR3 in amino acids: CSARGPKPYGYTF. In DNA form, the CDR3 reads TGCAGTGCGAGGGGACCTAAGCCATACGGCTACACCTTC.

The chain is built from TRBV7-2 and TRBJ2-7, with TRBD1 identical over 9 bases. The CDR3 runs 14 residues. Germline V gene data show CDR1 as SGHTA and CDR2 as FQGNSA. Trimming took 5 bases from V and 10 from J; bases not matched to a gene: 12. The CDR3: CASSNGQGWAEQYF. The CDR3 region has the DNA TGTGCCAGCAGCAACGGACAGGGGTGGGCTGAACAGTACTTC. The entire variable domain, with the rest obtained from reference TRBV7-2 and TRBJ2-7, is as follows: GAGVSQSPSNKVTEKGKDVELRCDPISGHTALYWYRQSLGQGLEFLIYFQGNSAPDKSGLPSDRFSAERTGGSVSTLTIQRTQQEDSAVYLCASSNGQGWAEQYFGPGTRLTVT.